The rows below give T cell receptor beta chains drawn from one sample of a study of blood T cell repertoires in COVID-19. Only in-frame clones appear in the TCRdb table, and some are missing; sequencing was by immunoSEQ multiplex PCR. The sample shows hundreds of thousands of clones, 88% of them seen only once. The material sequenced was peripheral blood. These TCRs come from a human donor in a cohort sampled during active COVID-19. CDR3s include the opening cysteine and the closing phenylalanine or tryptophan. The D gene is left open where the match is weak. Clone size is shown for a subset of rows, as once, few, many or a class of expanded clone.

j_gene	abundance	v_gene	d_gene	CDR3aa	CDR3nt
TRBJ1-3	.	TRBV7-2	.	CASSLVTYSGNTIYF	TGTGCCAGCAGCTTAGTGACTTACTCTGGAAACACCATATATTTT
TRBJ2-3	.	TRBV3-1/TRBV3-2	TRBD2	CASSPSGVWVEYF	TGTGCCAGCAGCCCTAGCGGGGTATGGGTCGAGTATTTT
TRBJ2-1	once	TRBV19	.	CASSTLRGGDNEQFF	TGTGCCAGTAGTACCCTGCGGGGAGGTGACAATGAGCAGTTCTTC
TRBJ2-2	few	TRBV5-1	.	CASTDTGSTGELFF	TGCGCCAGCACCGACACAGGTAGCACCGGGGAGCTGTTTTTT
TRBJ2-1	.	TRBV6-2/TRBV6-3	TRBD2	CASSRSGGGYNEQFF	TGTGCCAGCAGTCGTAGCGGGGGGGGCTACAATGAGCAGTTCTTC
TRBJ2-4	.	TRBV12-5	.	CASGAGESSKNIQYF	TGTGCTAGTGGTGCAGGGGAATCTTCCAAAAACATTCAGTACTTC
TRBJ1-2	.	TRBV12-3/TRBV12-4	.	CASSFGSFYGYTF	TGTGCCAGCAGTTTCGGGTCTTTTTATGGCTACACCTTC
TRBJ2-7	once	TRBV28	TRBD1	CASRPGQGAHEQYF	TGTGCCAGCAGACCGGGACAGGGGGCTCACGAGCAGTACTTC
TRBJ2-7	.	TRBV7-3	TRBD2	CASSLGLAGEREQYF	TGTGCCAGCAGCTTGGGACTAGCGGGAGAACGCGAGCAGTACTTC
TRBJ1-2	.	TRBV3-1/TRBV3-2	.	CASSQVGPTGGYTF	TGTGCCAGCAGCCAAGTTGGTCCCACAGGGGGCTACACCTTC
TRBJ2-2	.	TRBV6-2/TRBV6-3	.	CASSYLPEGAGELFF	TGTGCCAGCAGTTACTTACCCGAGGGGGCCGGGGAGCTGTTTTTT
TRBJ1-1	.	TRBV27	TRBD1	CASSSTGTGDTEAFF	TGTGCCAGCAGTTCCACCGGGACAGGAGACACTGAAGCTTTCTTT
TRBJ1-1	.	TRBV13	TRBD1	CASSLGLGTGLNTEAFF	TGTGCCAGCAGCTTAGGCCTTGGGACAGGGTTAAACACTGAAGCTTTCTTT
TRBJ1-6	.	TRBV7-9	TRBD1	CASSSRQGKSSPLHF	TGTGCCAGCAGCTCTAGACAGGGGAAAAGCTCACCCCTCCACTTT
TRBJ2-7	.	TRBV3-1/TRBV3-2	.	CASSRPFDSYEQYF	TGTGCCAGCAGCCGGCCTTTTGACTCCTACGAGCAGTACTTC
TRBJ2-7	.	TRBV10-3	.	CAIRLSLDYYEQYF	TGTGCCATCAGATTGTCACTAGACTATTACGAGCAGTACTTC
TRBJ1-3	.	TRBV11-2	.	CASSSGINSRGFLGNTIYF	TGTGCCAGCAGCTCCGGGATTAACTCGCGAGGGTTCTTAGGAAACACCATATATTTT
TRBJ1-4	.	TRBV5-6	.	CASSLLGAGTTNEKLFF	TGTGCCAGCAGCTTGTTAGGTGCAGGCACAACTAATGAAAAACTGTTTTTT
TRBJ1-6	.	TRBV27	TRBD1	CASSLSPDREESYNSPLHF	TGTGCCAGCAGTTTATCCCCGGACAGGGAGGAGTCCTATAATTCACCCCTCCACTTT
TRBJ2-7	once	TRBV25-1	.	CASSEYGGYEQYF	TGTGCCAGCAGTGAATACGGAGGTTACGAGCAGTACTTC
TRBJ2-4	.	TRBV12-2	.	CASRLVPGLAGRNIQYF	TGTGCAAGTCGCTTAGTACCGGGACTAGCGGGACGGAACATTCAGTACTTC
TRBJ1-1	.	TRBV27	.	CASYSTMNTEAFF	TGTGCCAGCTACTCTACCATGAACACTGAAGCTTTCTTT
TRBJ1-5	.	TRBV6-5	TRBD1	CASSSATGVSNQPQHF	TGTGCCAGCAGTTCCGCGACAGGGGTTAGCAATCAGCCCCAGCATTTT
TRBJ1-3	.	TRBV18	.	CASSPRGGVSSGNTIYF	TGTGCCAGCTCACCACGGGGGGGGGTGAGCTCTGGAAACACCATATATTTT
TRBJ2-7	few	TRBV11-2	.	CASSPTVSYEQYF	TGTGCCAGCAGCCCGACAGTTTCCTACGAGCAGTACTTC
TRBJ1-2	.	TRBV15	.	CATSRAGILGYTF	TGTGCCACCAGCAGAGCCGGGATCCTTGGCTACACCTTC
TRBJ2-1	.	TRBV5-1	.	CASSSGLRDNNEQFF	TGCGCCAGCAGCTCCGGACTCCGGGACAACAATGAGCAGTTCTTC
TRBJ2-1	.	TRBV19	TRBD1	CASSIFRGIDNEQFF	TGTGCCAGTAGTATCTTCAGGGGGATCGACAATGAGCAGTTCTTC